These 29 T cell receptor beta chains originate from one sample sequenced in a study of T cell responses to AZD1222 COVID-19 vaccine. Measured with immunoSEQ multiplex PCR; TCRdb has only the in-frame clones, and not every one. The repertoire holds over 75,000 clones, roughly nine tenths seen once, with 3% in the top ten. The specimen comprised peripheral blood, sampled on day 0 of AZD1222 vaccination. These receptors came from an adult in good health.

The chain has TRBV19 and TRBJ1-5; the D gene is possibly TRBD1 (5 bases). V was shortened by 6 bases and J by 5 bases, with 11 bases between the two germline ends. From germline, CDR1 is LNHDA and CDR2 SQIVND (reference sequence). The CDR3 has 13 amino acids. CDR3: CASRAGWDQPQHF. The CDR3 DNA sequence: TGTGCCAGTAGGGCAGGGTGGGATCAGCCCCAGCATTTT. The whole variable domain, filled in from reference TRBV19 and TRBJ1-5, reads DGGITQSPKYLFRKEGQNVTLSCEQNLNHDAMYWYRQDPGQGLRLIYYSQIVNDFQKGDIAEGYSVSREKKESFPLTVTSAQKNPTAFYLCASRAGWDQPQHFGDGTRLSIL.

The chain couples TRBV5-1 to TRBJ1-2; D call uncertain. Germline CDR1 reads SGHRS; CDR2 reads YFSETQ. V dropped 2 bases and J dropped 4 bases, with 9 bases sitting between them. CDR3 length: 13 residues. The CDR3 reads CASSLPGSYGYTF. CDR3 DNA sequence: TGCGCCAGCAGCTTACCGGGGTCCTATGGCTACACCTTC.

The CDR3 DNA sequence: TGTGCCAGCAGTTACTCGAGGACACCCGGAAACACCATATATTTT. Protein product: CASSYSRTPGNTIYF. V and J are TRBV6-5 and TRBJ1-3; D may be TRBD1 (5 bases). Per the germline V gene, CDR1 is MNHEY and CDR2 is SVGAGI. Trimming took off 0 bases at V and 4 bases at J, with 10 bases between the two ends. This CDR3 spans 15 amino acids.

This clone has more than one count but fewer than ten. The chain carries TRBV28 and TRBJ1-5, with 7 bases fitting TRBD1. V gave up 6 bases and J gave up 3 bases; unmatched junction bases: 5. Looked up from germline, CDR1 is MDHEN and CDR2 is SYDVKM. The length of the CDR3 is 14 residues. The CDR3: CASSQDRVNQPQHF. The CDR3 DNA is TGTGCCAGCAGCCAAGACAGGGTCAATCAGCCCCAGCATTTT.

This rearrangement joins TRBV29-1 to TRBJ2-3; weak D call: TRBD1 (6 bases). The CDR3 is 14 residues long. From germline, CDR1 is SQVTM and CDR2 ANQGSEA. V was trimmed by 1 base and J by 6 bases, leaving 14 bases between them. CDR3 in amino acids: CSVEGQGFADTQYF. The CDR3 coding sequence is TGCAGCGTTGAAGGGCAGGGGTTTGCGGATACGCAGTATTTT.

The chain recombines TRBV3-1 (or the pseudogene TRBV3-2) with TRBJ1-2; 7 bases map to TRBD1. This CDR3 has 14 residues. Looked up from germline, CDR1 is LGHDT and CDR2 is YNNKEL (reference sequence). With V trimmed by 4 bases and J by 4 bases, 6 bases remained unmatched. CDR3 nucleotides: TGTGCCAGCAGCCTTACAGGGGCGGGCTATGGCTACACCTTC. Protein: CASSLTGAGYGYTF.

J is TRBJ2-7 and V is TRBV28; no clear D gene. The CDR3 has 15 amino acids. V dropped 7 bases and J dropped 6 bases, with 22 bases sitting between them. From germline, CDR1 is MDHEN and CDR2 SYDVKM. CDR3 amino acids: CASTSLKAAPGEQYF. CDR3 bases: TGTGCCAGCACCTCCCTGAAGGCAGCGCCTGGCGAGCAGTACTTC. Full variable domain (outside the CDR3, taken from reference TRBV28 and TRBJ2-7): DVKVTQSSRYLVKRTGEKVFLECVQDMDHENMFWYRQDPGLGLRLIYFSYDVKMKEKGDIPEGYSVSREKKERFSLILESASTNQTSMYLCASTSLKAAPGEQYFGPGTRLTVT.

The chain recombines TRBV15 with TRBJ1-4; a weak D match, TRBD1 (6 bases). V lost 1 base to trimming and J lost 0 bases, with 12 bases between them. The germline gives CDR1 LNHNV, CDR2 YYDKDF (reference sequence). The CDR3 runs 17 residues. This chain's CDR3 is CATSRGGHAATNEKLFF. CDR3 bases: TGTGCCACCAGCAGAGGGGGGCATGCCGCAACTAATGAAAAACTGTTTTTT.

This clone was observed a handful of times. The rearrangement joins TRBV5-1 to TRBJ1-6; no clear D. The V end lost 4 bases, the J end lost 9 bases, and 17 bases lay between the germline ends. The CDR3 runs 15 residues. Germline loops: CDR1 SGHRS, CDR2 YFSETQ. The CDR3 nucleotides read TGCGCCAGCAGCCCGGGAGCGGCCTCGGGTTCACCCCTCCACTTT. Amino acids: CASSPGAASGSPLHF.

The genes are TRBV18 and TRBJ2-7; 9 bases align to TRBD2. This CDR3 region has 16 residues. The J segment lost 3 bases and the V segment lost 6 bases, leaving 12 bases of the junction unmatched. Germline V gives CDR1 KGHSH, CDR2 LQKENI. CDR3 in DNA: TGTGCCAGCTCTACGGGGGGTAGCGGGAGAAACTACGAGCAGTACTTC. It specifies CASSTGGSGRNYEQYF.

The CDR3 reads CASSLLGVNTEAFF. DNA for the CDR3: TGTGCCAGCAGTTTATTGGGAGTGAACACTGAAGCTTTCTTT. This chain links TRBV27 with TRBJ1-1; no clear D gene. Trimming took 1 base from V and 0 from J, leaving 6 bases between them. Germline V gene lookup returns CDR1 MNHEY and CDR2 SMNVEV (reference sequence). The CDR3 runs to 14 residues.

This chain links TRBV5-1 with TRBJ2-7, with 13 nucleotides matching TRBD2. The CDR3 covers 15 residues. Germline V gene lookup returns CDR1 SGHRS and CDR2 YFSETQ. V trimming: 4 bases; J trimming: 5 bases; junction bases outside the gene matches: 6. The CDR3 reads CASSRLAGGTNEQYF. DNA for the CDR3: TGCGCCAGCAGCAGACTAGCGGGAGGAACAAACGAGCAGTACTTC.

This rearrangement joins TRBV21-1 to TRBJ1-1; the table's D call TRBD1 went unverified against the DNA. TRBV21-1 is termed a pseudogene. The CDR3 extends over 17 amino acids. Here the CDR3 DNA reads TGTGCCAGCACCATCGGACAGGGAGGTCGGCCGAACACTGAAGCTTTCTTT. Translation: CASTIGQGGRPNTEAFF.

CDR3 coding DNA: TGTGCCAGCAAGGGGGGGTCCTACGAGCAGTACTTC. This gives the protein CASKGGSYEQYF. This chain links TRBV6-5 with TRBJ2-7; tentative D call: TRBD2 (7 bases). Germline V lookup: CDR1 MNHEY, CDR2 SVGAGI. This CDR3 contains 12 residues. Trimming removed 7 bases from V and 1 base from J, with 8 bases in between.

The gene calls are TRBV27 and TRBJ2-7; 13 bases agree with TRBD2. This CDR3 has 16 residues. Germline values: CDR1 MNHEY, CDR2 SMNVEV (reference sequence). With 7 bases clipped from V and 2 bases from J, the junction kept 8 bases outside the gene matches. The CDR3 region is CASINGGLAGAYEQYF. CDR3 DNA sequence: TGTGCCAGCATCAATGGCGGACTAGCGGGGGCCTACGAGCAGTACTTC.

The rearrangement joins TRBV6-1 to TRBJ1-2; no firm D call. V gave up 1 base and J gave up 4 bases, with 7 bases separating them. This CDR3 is built from 13 residues. CDR1 and CDR2 (germline): MNHNS, SASEGT. The CDR3 loop reads CASSEETVYGYTF. The DNA of the CDR3 is TGTGCCAGCAGTGAAGAGACGGTCTATGGCTACACCTTC.

There are a few counts of this clone. The chain employs TRBV28 and TRBJ2-7; no clear D. V was shortened by 1 base and J by 3 bases, with 7 bases between the two germline ends. The CDR3 loop spans 13 amino acids. CDR1 is MDHEN and CDR2 is SYDVKM in the germline V gene. CDR3 amino acids: CASSLSQDYEQYF. In DNA, the CDR3 is TGTGCCAGCAGTTTATCCCAGGACTACGAGCAGTACTTC.

The rearrangement links TRBV5-1 to TRBJ2-1, with 8 bases fitting TRBD2. The CDR3 contains 17 residues. V shed 3 bases, J shed 4 bases, and the junction held 12 bases outside the gene matches. CDR1 and CDR2 (germline): SGHRS, YFSETQ. The CDR3 loop is CASSSSLSGTSYNEQFF. CDR3 bases: TGCGCCAGCAGCTCGTCCCTTAGCGGGACGTCATACAATGAGCAGTTCTTC.

The V and J genes are TRBV2 and TRBJ2-7; D perhaps matches TRBD1 (5 bases). The germline V gene encodes CDR1 SNHLY and CDR2 FYNNEI. The CDR3 has 15 amino acids. The V end lost 7 bases, the J end lost 2 bases, and 18 bases lay between the germline ends. CDR3 sequence (DNA): TGTGCCAGCAAAAACAACATGGGGCAGACCTACGAGCAGTACTTC. Translating it yields CASKNNMGQTYEQYF.

This rearrangement joins TRBV2 to TRBJ1-1; D remains ambiguous. CDR1 and CDR2 (germline): SNHLY, FYNNEI. V shed 10 bases and J shed 1 base, with 4 bases lying between them. CDR3 length: 10 amino acids. DNA for the CDR3: TGTGCCAAGGAGAACACTGAAGCTTTCTTT. As protein: CAKENTEAFF.

The rearrangement links TRBV4-1 to TRBJ2-2, with D possibly being TRBD2 (5 bases). The germline V gene has CDR1 MGHRA and CDR2 YSYEKL. V gave up 3 bases and J gave up 6 bases, with 14 bases separating them. This CDR3 contains 15 residues. CDR3 bases: TGCGCCAGCAGCCACATCGGGCTAGCATCCGGGGAGCTGTTTTTT. Its protein is CASSHIGLASGELFF.

This chain links TRBV6-5 with TRBJ1-5; 8 positions match TRBD1. V lost 2 bases, J lost 6 bases, and 3 bases stayed unmatched. CDR1 is MNHEY, CDR2 SVGAGI, per germline. This CDR3 contains 14 residues. CDR3 region: CASSYGQGAQPQHF. CDR3 nucleotides: TGTGCCAGCAGTTACGGGCAGGGGGCTCAGCCCCAGCATTTT.

The CDR3 region has the DNA TGTGCCAGCAGTTTAGGACAGTCCGAGCAGTACTTC. This gives the protein CASSLGQSEQYF. This chain joins TRBV28 and TRBJ2-7; D is perhaps TRBD1 (6 bases). Trimming cost V 2 bases and J 6 bases, with 8 bases left between them. Germline values: CDR1 MDHEN, CDR2 SYDVKM. The length of the CDR3 is 12 residues.

The V gene is TRBV6-5, the J gene TRBJ1-5, with TRBD1 matching over 12 bases. Unmatched junction bases numbered 7, after V lost 4 bases and J lost 6 bases. Germline V gives CDR1 MNHEY, CDR2 SVGAGI. The CDR3 loop spans 16 amino acids. CDR3 bases: TGTGCCAGCAGTTCCTTCCGGGACAGGGGGCGTCAGCCCCAGCATTTT. Its translation is CASSSFRDRGRQPQHF.

The genes are TRBV6-5 and TRBJ2-3, with 7 bases that match TRBD2. J lost 1 base, V lost 7 bases, and 8 bases had no gene match. The CDR3 is 15 amino acids. Germline assignment: CDR1 MNHEY and CDR2 SVGAGI. CDR3 protein: CASTSRLAGTDTQYF. In DNA, the CDR3 is TGTGCCAGCACCAGCCGGCTAGCGGGCACAGATACGCAGTATTTT.

V usage is TRBV30 and J usage is TRBJ1-5; D remains unclear. Germline CDR1 and CDR2: GTSNPN and SVGIG (reference sequence). The V and J ends lost 2 bases and 5 bases respectively, with 22 bases between them. This CDR3 is built from 17 residues. CDR3 residues: CAWSTTDPSGSDQPQHF. CDR3 nucleotide sequence: TGTGCCTGGAGTACAACTGACCCTTCGGGGAGCGATCAGCCCCAGCATTTT.

The chain employs TRBV28 and TRBJ1-3; no firm D call. Trimming pared 2 bases from V and 2 bases from J, leaving 10 bases between. Germline V CDR1 and CDR2: MDHEN, SYDVKM. The CDR3 totals 15 residues. The CDR3 sequence: CASSLPGTTGNTIYF. CDR3 sequence (DNA): TGTGCCAGCAGTTTACCGGGCACTACTGGAAACACCATATATTTT.

The V and J genes are TRBV3-1 (or the pseudogene TRBV3-2) and TRBJ1-2; D remains unclear. Looked up from germline, CDR1 is LGHDT and CDR2 is YNNKEL (reference sequence). The CDR3 loop spans 12 amino acids. Trimming cost V 5 bases and J 8 bases, with 12 bases left between them. The CDR3 loop is CASSAILRGYTF. CDR3 nucleotide sequence: TGTGCCAGCAGCGCCATACTTCGGGGCTACACCTTC.

The gene calls are TRBV12-3 or TRBV12-4 and TRBJ2-1; unclear D gene. Deletions cut 8 bases from V and 8 bases from J, with 16 bases between. The CDR3 totals 13 residues. CDR3 in DNA: TGTGCCAGCGGTTGGAACGGCCGGGATGAGCAGTTCTTC. Translated: CASGWNGRDEQFF.